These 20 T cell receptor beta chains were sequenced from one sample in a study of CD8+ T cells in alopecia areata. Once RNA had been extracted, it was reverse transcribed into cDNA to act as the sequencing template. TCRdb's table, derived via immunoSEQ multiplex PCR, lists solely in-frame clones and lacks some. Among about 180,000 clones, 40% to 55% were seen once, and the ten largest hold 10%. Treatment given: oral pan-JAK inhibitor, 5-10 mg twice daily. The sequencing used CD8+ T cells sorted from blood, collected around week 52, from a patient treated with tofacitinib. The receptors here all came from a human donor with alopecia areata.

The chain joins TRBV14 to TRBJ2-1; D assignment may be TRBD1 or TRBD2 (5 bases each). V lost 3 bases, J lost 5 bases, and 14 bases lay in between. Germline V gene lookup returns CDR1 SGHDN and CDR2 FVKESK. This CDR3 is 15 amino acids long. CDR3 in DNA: TGTGCCAGCAGCCAGATACCGGGGACGGACAATGAGCAGTTCTTC. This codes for CASSQIPGTDNEQFF. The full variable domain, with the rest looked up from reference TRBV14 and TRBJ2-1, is EAGVTQFPSHSVIEKGQTVTLRCDPISGHDNLYWYRRVMGKEIKFLLHFVKESKQDESGMPNNRFLAERTGGTYSTLKVQPAELEDSGVYFCASSQIPGTDNEQFFGPGTRLTVL.

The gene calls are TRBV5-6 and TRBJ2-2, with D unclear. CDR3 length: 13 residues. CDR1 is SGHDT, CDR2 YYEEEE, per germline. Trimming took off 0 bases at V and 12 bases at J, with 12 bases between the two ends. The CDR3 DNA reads TGTGCCAGCAGCTTGGGTTGGCAGGAAAAGCTGTTTTTT. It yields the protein CASSLGWQEKLFF.

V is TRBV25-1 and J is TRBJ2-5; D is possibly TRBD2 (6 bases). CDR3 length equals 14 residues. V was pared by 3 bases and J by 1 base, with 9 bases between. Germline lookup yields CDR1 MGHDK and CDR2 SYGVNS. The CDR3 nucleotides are TGTGCCAGCAGTGAGGTCGGGGGCCAAGAGACCCAGTACTTC. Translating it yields CASSEVGGQETQYF.

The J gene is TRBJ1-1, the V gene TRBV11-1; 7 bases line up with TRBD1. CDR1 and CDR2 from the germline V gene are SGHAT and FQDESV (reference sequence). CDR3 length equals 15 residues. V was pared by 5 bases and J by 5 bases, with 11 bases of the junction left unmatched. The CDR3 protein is CASSPLRQGRTEAFF. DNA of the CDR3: TGTGCCAGCAGCCCCCTCCGACAGGGCCGAACTGAAGCTTTCTTT.

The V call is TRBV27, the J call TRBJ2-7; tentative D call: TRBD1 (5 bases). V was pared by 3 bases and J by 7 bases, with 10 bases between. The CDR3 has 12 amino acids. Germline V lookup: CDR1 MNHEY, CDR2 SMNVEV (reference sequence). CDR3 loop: CASSFGRGEQYF. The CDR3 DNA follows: TGTGCCAGCAGTTTTGGTAGGGGAGAGCAGTACTTC.

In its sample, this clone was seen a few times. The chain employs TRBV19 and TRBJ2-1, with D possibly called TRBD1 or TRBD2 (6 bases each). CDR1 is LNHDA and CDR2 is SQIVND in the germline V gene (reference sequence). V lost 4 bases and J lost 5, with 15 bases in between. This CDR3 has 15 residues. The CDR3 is CASSTHREENNEQFF. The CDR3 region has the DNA TGTGCCAGTAGTACCCACAGGGAGGAAAACAATGAGCAGTTCTTC.

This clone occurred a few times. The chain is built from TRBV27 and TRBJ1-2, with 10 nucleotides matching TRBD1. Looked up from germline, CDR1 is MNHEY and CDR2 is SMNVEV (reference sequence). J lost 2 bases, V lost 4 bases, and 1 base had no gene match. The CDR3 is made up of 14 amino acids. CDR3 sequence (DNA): TGTGCCAGCAGTTGGGGACAGGGGAACTATGGCTACACCTTC. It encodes CASSWGQGNYGYTF.

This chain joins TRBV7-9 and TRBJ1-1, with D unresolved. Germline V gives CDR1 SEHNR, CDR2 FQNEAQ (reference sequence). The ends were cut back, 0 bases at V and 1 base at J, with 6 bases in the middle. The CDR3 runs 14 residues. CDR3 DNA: TGTGCCAGCAGCTTAGCCAGGAGGAACACTGAAGCTTTCTTT. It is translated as CASSLARRNTEAFF.

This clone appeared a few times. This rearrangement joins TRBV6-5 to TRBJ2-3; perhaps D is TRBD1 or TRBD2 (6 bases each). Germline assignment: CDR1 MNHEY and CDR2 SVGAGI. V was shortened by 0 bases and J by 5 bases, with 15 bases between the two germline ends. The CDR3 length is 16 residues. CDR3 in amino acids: CASSYSPGALGDTQYF. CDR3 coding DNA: TGTGCCAGCAGTTACTCACCGGGGGCCTTGGGAGATACGCAGTATTTT.

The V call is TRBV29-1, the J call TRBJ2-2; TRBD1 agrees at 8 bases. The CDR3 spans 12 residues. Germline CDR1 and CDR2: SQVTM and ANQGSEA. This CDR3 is CTGTGNTGELFF. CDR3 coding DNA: TGCACCGGGACAGGGAACACCGGGGAGCTGTTTTTT.

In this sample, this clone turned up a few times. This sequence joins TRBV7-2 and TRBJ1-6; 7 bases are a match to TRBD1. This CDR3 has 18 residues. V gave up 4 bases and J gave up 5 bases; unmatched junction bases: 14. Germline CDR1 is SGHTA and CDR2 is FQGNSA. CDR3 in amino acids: CASSSTGLAGGNNSPLHF. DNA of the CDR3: TGTGCCAGCAGCTCGACCGGACTGGCAGGGGGAAATAATTCACCCCTCCACTTT. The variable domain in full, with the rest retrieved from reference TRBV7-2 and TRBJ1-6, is GAGVSQSPSNKVTEKGKDVELRCDPISGHTALYWYRQSLGQGLEFLIYFQGNSAPDKSGLPSDRFSAERTGGSVSTLTIQRTQQEDSAVYLCASSSTGLAGGNNSPLHFGNGTRLTVT.

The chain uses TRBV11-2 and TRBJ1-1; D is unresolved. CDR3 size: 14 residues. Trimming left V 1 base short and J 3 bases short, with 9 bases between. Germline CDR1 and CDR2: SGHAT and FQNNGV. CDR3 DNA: TGTGCCAGCAGCTTAGTCGGTGAGTACACTGAAGCTTTCTTT. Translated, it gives CASSLVGEYTEAFF.

The CDR3 loop reads CASSPHSRPNTEAFF. The DNA for the CDR3 is TGTGCCAGCAGTCCGCACTCCAGGCCGAACACTGAAGCTTTCTTT. The chain recombines TRBV27 with TRBJ1-1, with D uncertain. The V end was cut by 5 bases, the J end by 1 base, with 14 bases between. From germline, CDR1 is MNHEY and CDR2 SMNVEV (reference sequence). The CDR3 is made up of 15 amino acids.

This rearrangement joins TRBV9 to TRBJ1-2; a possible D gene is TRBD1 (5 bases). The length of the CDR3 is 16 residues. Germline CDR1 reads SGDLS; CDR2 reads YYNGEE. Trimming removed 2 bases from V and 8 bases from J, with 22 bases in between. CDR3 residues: CASSVGAEASKGGYTF. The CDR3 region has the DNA TGTGCCAGCAGCGTCGGGGCCGAAGCGTCGAAGGGGGGCTACACCTTC.

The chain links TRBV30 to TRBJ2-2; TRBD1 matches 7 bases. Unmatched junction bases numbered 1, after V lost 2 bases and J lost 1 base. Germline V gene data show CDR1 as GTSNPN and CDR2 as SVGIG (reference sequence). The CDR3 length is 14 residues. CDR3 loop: CAWSWTGNTGELFF. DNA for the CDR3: TGTGCCTGGAGTTGGACAGGGAACACCGGGGAGCTGTTTTTT.

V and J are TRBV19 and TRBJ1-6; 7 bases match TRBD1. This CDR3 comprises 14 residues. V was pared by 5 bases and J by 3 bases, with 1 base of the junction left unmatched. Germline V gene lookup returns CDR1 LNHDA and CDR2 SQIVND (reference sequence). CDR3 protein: CASSDRDYNSPLHF. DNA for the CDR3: TGTGCCAGTAGTGACAGGGACTATAATTCACCCCTCCACTTT.

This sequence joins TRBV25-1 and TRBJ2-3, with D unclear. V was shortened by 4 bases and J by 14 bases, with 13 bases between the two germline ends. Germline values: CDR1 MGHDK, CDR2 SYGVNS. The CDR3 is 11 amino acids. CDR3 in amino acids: CASSGEGPRYF. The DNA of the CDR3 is TGTGCCAGCAGTGGGGAAGGGCCCCGGTATTTT.

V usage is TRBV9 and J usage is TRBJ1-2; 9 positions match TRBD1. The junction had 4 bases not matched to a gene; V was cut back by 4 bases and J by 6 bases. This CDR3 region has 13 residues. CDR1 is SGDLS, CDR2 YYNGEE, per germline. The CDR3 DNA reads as TGTGCCAGCAGCATACAGGGGGCGAATGGCTACACCTTC. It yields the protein CASSIQGANGYTF.

The CDR3 reads CASSPGYYGYTF. The CDR3, as DNA: TGTGCCAGCAGTCCAGGGTACTATGGCTACACCTTC. The chain couples TRBV6-5 to TRBJ1-2; D may be TRBD1 (5 bases). CDR1 MNHEY and CDR2 SVGAGI come from the germline V gene. Between the trimmed V and J ends, which lost 5 bases and 3 bases, there was a span of 7 bases. The CDR3 is 12 residues long.

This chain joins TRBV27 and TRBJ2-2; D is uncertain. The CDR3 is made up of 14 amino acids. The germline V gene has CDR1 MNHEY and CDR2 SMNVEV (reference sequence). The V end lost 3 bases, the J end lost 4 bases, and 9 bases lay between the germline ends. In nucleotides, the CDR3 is TGTGCCAGCAGTTTGAACCCCAGCACCGGGGAGCTGTTTTTT. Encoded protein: CASSLNPSTGELFF.